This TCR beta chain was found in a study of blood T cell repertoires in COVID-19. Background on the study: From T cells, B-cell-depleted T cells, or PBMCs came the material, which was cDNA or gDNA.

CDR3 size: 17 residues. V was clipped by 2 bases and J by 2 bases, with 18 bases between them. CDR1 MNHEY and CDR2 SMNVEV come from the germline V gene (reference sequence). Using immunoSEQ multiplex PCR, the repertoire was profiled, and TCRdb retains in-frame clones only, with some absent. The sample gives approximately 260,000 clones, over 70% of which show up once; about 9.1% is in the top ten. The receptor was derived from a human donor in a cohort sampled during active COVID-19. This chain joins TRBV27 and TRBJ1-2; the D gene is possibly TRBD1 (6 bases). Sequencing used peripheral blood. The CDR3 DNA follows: TGTGCCAGCAGTTTAACGGGGCGGGGGGCAGAGAACTATGGCTACACCTTC. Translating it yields CASSLTGRGAENYGYTF.